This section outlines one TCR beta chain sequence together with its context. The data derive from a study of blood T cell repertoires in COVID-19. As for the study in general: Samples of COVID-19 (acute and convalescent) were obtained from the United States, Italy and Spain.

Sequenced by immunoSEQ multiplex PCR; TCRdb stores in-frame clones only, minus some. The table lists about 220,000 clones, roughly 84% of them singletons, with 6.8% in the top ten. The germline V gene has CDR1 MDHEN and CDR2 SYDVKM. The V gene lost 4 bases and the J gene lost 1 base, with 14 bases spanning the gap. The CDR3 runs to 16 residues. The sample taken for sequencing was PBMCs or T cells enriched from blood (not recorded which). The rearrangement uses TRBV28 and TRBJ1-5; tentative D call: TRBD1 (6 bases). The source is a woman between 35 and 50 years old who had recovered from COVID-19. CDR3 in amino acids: CASSSSDSWSNQPQHF. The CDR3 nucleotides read TGTGCCAGCAGTTCATCGGACAGTTGGAGCAATCAGCCCCAGCATTTT.